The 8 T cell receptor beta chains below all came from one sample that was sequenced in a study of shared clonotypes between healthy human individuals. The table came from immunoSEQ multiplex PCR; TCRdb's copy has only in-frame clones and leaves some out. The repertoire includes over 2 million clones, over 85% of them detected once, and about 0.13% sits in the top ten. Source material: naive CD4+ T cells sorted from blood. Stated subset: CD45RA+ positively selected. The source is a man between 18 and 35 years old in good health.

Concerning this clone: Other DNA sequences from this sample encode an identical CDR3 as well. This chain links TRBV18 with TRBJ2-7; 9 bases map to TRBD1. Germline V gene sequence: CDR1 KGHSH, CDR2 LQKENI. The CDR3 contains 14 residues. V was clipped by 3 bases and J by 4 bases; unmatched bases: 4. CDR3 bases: TGTGCCAGCTCACCTGGGACAGGGCCATACGAGCAGTACTTC. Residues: CASSPGTGPYEQYF. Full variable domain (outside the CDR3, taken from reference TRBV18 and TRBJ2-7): NAGVMQNPRHLVRRRGQEARLRCSPMKGHSHVYWYRQLPEEGLKFMVYLQKENIIDESGMPKERFSAEFPKEGPSILRIQQVVRGDSAAYFCASSPGTGPYEQYFGPGTRLTVT.

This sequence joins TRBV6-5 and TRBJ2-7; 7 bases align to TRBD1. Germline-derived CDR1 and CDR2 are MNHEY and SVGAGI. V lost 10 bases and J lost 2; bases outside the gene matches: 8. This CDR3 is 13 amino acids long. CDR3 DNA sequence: TGTGCCACCCACCGGGACAGCGCCTACGAGCAGTACTTC. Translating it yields CATHRDSAYEQYF.

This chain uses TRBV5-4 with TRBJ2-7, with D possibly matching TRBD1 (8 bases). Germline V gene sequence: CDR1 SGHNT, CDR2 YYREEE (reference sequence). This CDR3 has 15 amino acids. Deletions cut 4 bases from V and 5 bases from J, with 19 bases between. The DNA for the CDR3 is TGTGCCAGCAGCGGAACAGGGGGGGTTACGAACGAGCAGTACTTC. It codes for CASSGTGGVTNEQYF.

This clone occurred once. CDR3 loop: CASSLYGLAGSNTGELFF. The CDR3 DNA follows: TGTGCCAGCAGCTTGTACGGACTAGCGGGGTCGAACACCGGGGAGCTGTTTTTT. V usage is TRBV5-4 and J usage is TRBJ2-2, with TRBD2 identical over 12 bases. V lost 1 base, J lost 0 bases, and 4 bases stayed unmatched. CDR1 and CDR2 from the germline V gene are SGHNT and YYREEE (reference sequence). The length of the CDR3 is 18 residues.

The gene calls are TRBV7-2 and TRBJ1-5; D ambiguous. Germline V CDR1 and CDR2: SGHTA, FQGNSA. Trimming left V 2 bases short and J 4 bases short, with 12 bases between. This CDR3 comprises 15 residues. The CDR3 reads CASSLTGYGNQPQHF. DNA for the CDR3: TGTGCCAGCAGCTTAACTGGGTATGGGAATCAGCCCCAGCATTTT.

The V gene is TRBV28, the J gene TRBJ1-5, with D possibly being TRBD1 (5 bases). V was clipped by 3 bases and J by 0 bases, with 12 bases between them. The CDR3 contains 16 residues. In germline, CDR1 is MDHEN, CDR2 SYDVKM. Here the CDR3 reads CASSFSGFGSNQPQHF. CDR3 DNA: TGTGCCAGCAGTTTTTCAGGGTTTGGTAGCAATCAGCCCCAGCATTTT.

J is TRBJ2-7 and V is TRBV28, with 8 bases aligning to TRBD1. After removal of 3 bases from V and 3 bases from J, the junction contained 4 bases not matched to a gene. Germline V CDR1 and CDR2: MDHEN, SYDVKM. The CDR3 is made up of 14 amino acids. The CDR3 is CASSLDRVNYEQYF. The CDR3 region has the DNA TGTGCCAGCAGTTTGGACAGGGTCAACTACGAGCAGTACTTC.

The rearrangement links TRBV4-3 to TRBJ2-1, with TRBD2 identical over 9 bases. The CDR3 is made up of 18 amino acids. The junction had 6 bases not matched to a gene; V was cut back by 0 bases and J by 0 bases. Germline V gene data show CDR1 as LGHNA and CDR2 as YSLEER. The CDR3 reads CASSQDNLAGSSYNEQFF. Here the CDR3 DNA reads TGCGCCAGCAGCCAAGATAACCTAGCGGGAAGCTCCTACAATGAGCAGTTCTTC.